The rows below give T cell receptor beta chains drawn from one sample of a study of T cells after yellow fever vaccination. MiXCR, applied by TCRdb to the 5' RACE reads, yields one record per CDR3 protein. Altogether about 220,000 distinct CDR3 sequences are present, under 3.5% being singletons, with the ten largest covering 3.2%. The specimen comprised CD4+ T cells sorted from PBMCs, sampled 10 days after the yellow fever booster vaccination. The source is a man aged 18 to 29 who received the YFV17D yellow fever vaccine. Both conserved end residues are trimmed from each CDR3.

V | CDR3
TRBV6-5 | ASSRTGVGPDTQY
TRBV19 | ASSNRDDHRPYNSPLH
TRBV4-3 | ASSRDRSGVRNQPQH
TRBV15 | ATSRAWGSHIQY
TRBV7-9 | ASSQQGEGYT
TRBV5-1 | ASSLASGVWAKNIQY
TRBV20-1 | SGTTDNTEAF
TRBV6-2/TRBV6-3 | ASSYIGGTEAF
TRBV6-4 | ASSDSAGMNSPLH
TRBV7-8 | ASSPRLSGGGYNEQF
TRBV6-2/TRBV6-3 | ASRRTGNFDTEAF
TRBV4-1 | ASSRPGQTSYEQY
TRBV18 | ASATSGADTQY
TRBV7-2 | ASSSYRRQAGNTIY
TRBV18 | ASSPAGGGSNTEAF
TRBV7-2 | ASSVSWLETQY
TRBV7-9 | ASRSGLAGTNTGELF
TRBV9 | ASSVASGGISSYNEQF
TRBV29-1 | SVSRGPTEAF
TRBV19 | ASSQGVDYGYT
TRBV5-4 | ASSLYRLNYGYT
TRBV7-2 | ASSFPGLAGVFYNEQF
TRBV6-5 | ASSYRVLSGVLYEQY
TRBV20-1 | SAKDRINEKLF
TRBV5-1 | ASSLGPTANTEAF
TRBV5-1 | ASSSSIAGGRSETQY
TRBV20-1 | SARKQGVNSPLH
TRBV29-1 | SVGDSDGKLF
TRBV6-5 | ASKDTAPDTQY
TRBV7-2 | ASSFPGGYT
TRBV20-1 | SALRASGPSDTQY
TRBV7-2 | ASSLGAGTGGYEQY
TRBV10-3 | AITPWAGGRHNEQF
TRBV6-1 | ASSHSDGAGTGELF
TRBV7-3 | ASSRDGGHYNEQF
TRBV7-9 | ASSFTGTTNEKLF
TRBV9 | ASSGGRRQSTDTQY
TRBV7-9 | ASSGDRGYQPQH
TRBV7-2 | ASSGGGAWETQY
TRBV5-1 | ASGRGSGANVLT